The 32 T cell receptor beta chains below come from one sample, sequenced in a study of blood T cell repertoires in COVID-19. The method was immunoSEQ multiplex PCR; TCRdb's version includes in-frame clones alone and lacks a portion of them. The table records around 240,000 clones, 70% to 85% of them present only once. The sequenced material came from peripheral blood. The receptors come from a woman of 80 years or more with acute or convalescent COVID-19.

This clone was counted only a few times. The chain employs TRBV19 and TRBJ1-1, with 7 bases aligning to TRBD1. Looked up from germline, CDR1 is LNHDA and CDR2 is SQIVND (reference sequence). The ends lost 5 bases at V and 0 bases at J; junction bases unmatched: 9. The CDR3 is made up of 16 amino acids. CDR3 bases: TGTGCCAGTAGTCAACGAAGGGGGCGGTTGAACACTGAAGCTTTCTTT. It encodes CASSQRRGRLNTEAFF. Filled out from reference TRBV19 and TRBJ1-1, the complete variable domain reads DGGITQSPKYLFRKEGQNVTLSCEQNLNHDAMYWYRQDPGQGLRLIYYSQIVNDFQKGDIAEGYSVSREKKESFPLTVTSAQKNPTAFYLCASSQRRGRLNTEAFFGQGTRLTVV.

J is TRBJ1-5 and V is TRBV10-3; tentative D call: TRBD1 (5 bases). The length of the CDR3 is 13 residues. V was clipped by 6 bases and J by 7 bases, with 13 bases between them. From germline, CDR1 is ENHRY and CDR2 SYGVKD. CDR3 sequence (DNA): TGTGCCATCAGCTTACAGGAAGGCCAGCCCCAGCATTTT. It translates to CAISLQEGQPQHF.

The rearrangement joins TRBV27 to TRBJ1-1; TRBD1 aligns across 7 bases. The CDR3 consists of 13 residues. The germline gives CDR1 MNHEY, CDR2 SMNVEV (reference sequence). Trimming at V came to 6 bases and at J to 4 bases, leaving 5 bases not matched to a gene. The CDR3 sequence: CASRKTGITEAFF. In DNA, the CDR3 is TGTGCCAGCAGAAAGACAGGGATCACTGAAGCTTTCTTT.

In this sample, this clone turned up a few times. The gene calls are TRBV28 and TRBJ1-3; no clear D gene. The CDR3 has 15 residues. Germline V gene lookup returns CDR1 MDHEN and CDR2 SYDVKM. V gave up 5 bases and J gave up 0 bases, with 11 bases separating them. The CDR3 is CASSPPLSSGNTIYF. The CDR3 coding sequence is TGTGCCAGCAGTCCCCCGCTTAGCTCTGGAAACACCATATATTTT.

V and J are TRBV5-1 and TRBJ2-7; a weak D match, TRBD1 (5 bases). The V gene's germline CDR1 is SGHRS and CDR2 YFSETQ. CDR3 length: 13 amino acids. V dropped 5 bases and J dropped 3 bases, with 12 bases sitting between them. Here the CDR3 reads CASRSDSNYEQYF. CDR3 in DNA: TGCGCCAGCAGATCTGACAGCAACTACGAGCAGTACTTC.

The gene calls are TRBV27 and TRBJ2-3, with D maybe TRBD1 (6 bases). V dropped 1 base and J dropped 5 bases, with 7 bases sitting between them. The CDR3 is 13 residues long. Germline V gene sequence: CDR1 MNHEY, CDR2 SMNVEV (reference sequence). This CDR3 is CASSLFRGDTQYF. CDR3 DNA: TGTGCCAGCAGTTTATTCAGGGGAGATACGCAGTATTTT.

The chain employs TRBV3-1 (or the pseudogene TRBV3-2) and TRBJ2-7; perhaps TRBD2 as D (7 bases). CDR3 size: 17 residues. The germline V gene has CDR1 LGHDT and CDR2 YNNKEL (reference sequence). V was shortened by 0 bases and J by 3 bases, with 18 bases between the two germline ends. CDR3 sequence: CASSQEGRGLRGYEQYF. CDR3 coding DNA: TGTGCCAGCAGCCAAGAGGGGAGGGGCCTCAGGGGCTACGAGCAGTACTTC.

CDR3 protein: CASSLDRAPVNGYTF. CDR3 DNA sequence: TGTGCCAGTTCCCTGGACAGGGCACCCGTAAATGGCTACACCTTC. The chain has TRBV19 and TRBJ1-2; 8 nucleotides line up with TRBD1. V trimming: 8 bases; J trimming: 6 bases; junction bases outside the gene matches: 14. The CDR3 is 15 amino acids. Looked up from germline, CDR1 is LNHDA and CDR2 is SQIVND (reference sequence).

The J gene is TRBJ1-1, the V gene TRBV6-5; the D gene is possibly TRBD1 (6 bases). The CDR3 extends over 15 amino acids. Germline V gene sequence: CDR1 MNHEY, CDR2 SVGAGI. With 7 bases removed from V and 6 bases from J, the gap between germline ends came to 21 bases. The CDR3 protein is CASTKGGGAQAEAFF. Here the CDR3 DNA reads TGTGCCAGCACCAAAGGTGGGGGGGCGCAGGCTGAAGCTTTCTTT.

The V and J genes are TRBV28 and TRBJ1-4; maybe TRBD1 (6 bases). Germline V gene sequence: CDR1 MDHEN, CDR2 SYDVKM. This CDR3 has 14 residues. The V and J ends lost 5 bases and 8 bases respectively, with 15 bases between them. For the CDR3, the DNA is TGTGCCAGCAGTCCAAGACAGGCTGGCGAAAAACTGTTTTTT. Its translation is CASSPRQAGEKLFF.

The rearrangement links TRBV5-1 to TRBJ1-1, with a possible D match to TRBD1 (6 bases). The CDR3 loop spans 15 amino acids. Germline V gives CDR1 SGHRS, CDR2 YFSETQ. Trimming stripped 4 bases from V and 0 bases from J, with 13 bases between. CDR3 loop: CASSPVAGVNTEAFF. The CDR3 bases are TGCGCCAGCAGCCCGGTAGCAGGGGTGAACACTGAAGCTTTCTTT.

This rearrangement joins TRBV6-5 to TRBJ2-7, with 8 bases aligning to TRBD1. CDR3 length: 15 residues. Germline CDR1 MNHEY, CDR2 SVGAGI. With 6 bases clipped from V and 4 bases from J, the junction kept 11 bases outside the gene matches. The CDR3 DNA is TGTGCCAGCAGGCACGGGACAGGAGATTGGTACGAGCAGTACTTC. Translating it yields CASRHGTGDWYEQYF.

The gene calls are TRBV28 and TRBJ1-2; 7 bases align to TRBD1. CDR3 size: 13 residues. Germline V gene lookup returns CDR1 MDHEN and CDR2 SYDVKM. V shed 6 bases, J shed 6 bases, and the junction held 7 bases outside the gene matches. DNA of the CDR3: TGTGCCAGCAGCCAACAGGGGAGGAATGGCTACACCTTC. Translation: CASSQQGRNGYTF.

The table lists this clone with a few counts. This chain uses TRBV6-2 or TRBV6-3 with TRBJ2-1, with TRBD1 matching over 8 bases. This CDR3 region has 13 residues. Germline trimming cut 6 bases from V and 8 bases from J; bases unmatched to any gene: 6. Germline assignment: CDR1 MNHEY and CDR2 SVGEGT. CDR3 in DNA: TGTGCCAGCAGCGGACAGGGAGGTGATGAGCAGTTCTTC. Translation: CASSGQGGDEQFF.

This clone was recorded a few times. The rearrangement joins TRBV27 to TRBJ2-7, with D possibly matching TRBD1 (5 bases). Trimming pared 2 bases from V and 3 bases from J, leaving 11 bases between. Per the germline V gene, CDR1 is MNHEY and CDR2 is SMNVEV (reference sequence). This CDR3 comprises 14 residues. CDR3 sequence: CASSLRGFGYEQYF. The CDR3 DNA is TGTGCCAGCAGTTTAAGGGGTTTTGGCTACGAGCAGTACTTC.

This clone was seen more than once but under ten times. The chain combines TRBV18 with TRBJ1-5, with 10 bases identical to TRBD1. This CDR3 comprises 18 residues. CDR1 is KGHSH, CDR2 LQKENI, per germline. The V gene end was trimmed by 1 base and the J gene end by 1 base; junction bases not matched to a gene: 7. The CDR3 DNA follows: TGTGCCAGCTCACCACGGACAGGGGGTATGTTGAGCAATCAGCCCCAGCATTTT. Protein sequence: CASSPRTGGMLSNQPQHF.

This clone appeared a single time. Written as DNA, the CDR3 is TGTGCCAGCTCACGACTGGACAGGGAAAGAACCCAGTACTTC. This encodes CASSRLDRERTQYF. The chain couples TRBV18 to TRBJ2-5, with 8 positions matching TRBD1. The germline gives CDR1 KGHSH, CDR2 LQKENI. This CDR3 comprises 14 residues. The J segment lost 8 bases and the V segment lost 4 bases, leaving 9 bases of the junction unmatched.

This chain links TRBV24-1 with TRBJ2-5, with 12 nucleotides matching TRBD2. This CDR3 comprises 21 residues. V lost 4 bases to trimming and J lost 0 bases; unmatched junction nucleotides: 17. The V gene's germline CDR1 is KGHDR and CDR2 SFDVKD. The DNA for the CDR3 is TGTGCCACCAGTGACCGGAGGTACTGGACTAGCGGGAATAAAAACCAAGAGACCCAGTACTTC. Its protein product is CATSDRRYWTSGNKNQETQYF.

V gene TRBV19 combines with J gene TRBJ1-3, with D possibly being TRBD1 (5 bases). V was cut by 4 bases and J by 4 bases, with 17 bases left in between. The CDR3 extends over 16 amino acids. The V gene's germline CDR1 is LNHDA and CDR2 SQIVND (reference sequence). The CDR3 DNA reads TGTGCCAGTAGTAAGGGGAGGATGAGTTTCGGAAACACCATATATTTT. Residues: CASSKGRMSFGNTIYF. The complete variable domain, with remaining parts taken from reference TRBV19 and TRBJ1-3, reads DGGITQSPKYLFRKEGQNVTLSCEQNLNHDAMYWYRQDPGQGLRLIYYSQIVNDFQKGDIAEGYSVSREKKESFPLTVTSAQKNPTAFYLCASSKGRMSFGNTIYFGEGSWLTVV.

The genes are TRBV18 and TRBJ1-1, with 8 bases aligning to TRBD1. Trimming at V came to 3 bases and at J to 1 base, leaving 7 bases not matched to a gene. The CDR3 extends over 16 amino acids. CDR1 and CDR2 (germline): KGHSH, LQKENI. CDR3 residues: CASSPLTGGKNTEAFF. The CDR3 DNA reads as TGTGCCAGCTCACCTCTAACAGGGGGGAAGAACACTGAAGCTTTCTTT.

This clone was detected only a few times. V gene TRBV5-6 combines with J gene TRBJ1-4; 8 bases are shared with TRBD1. The junction had 5 bases not matched to a gene; V was cut back by 0 bases and J by 7 bases. This CDR3 is built from 15 residues. Germline V gene sequence: CDR1 SGHDT, CDR2 YYEEEE. The CDR3 DNA reads TGTGCCAGCAGCTTGGATGCAGGGGGCAGTGAAAAACTGTTTTTT. Encoded protein: CASSLDAGGSEKLFF.

In its sample, this clone was seen once. The chain carries TRBV19 and TRBJ2-2, with no clear D. Germline CDR1 and CDR2: LNHDA and SQIVND (reference sequence). There are 16 residues in the CDR3. V shed 5 bases and J shed 3 bases, with 16 bases lying between them. CDR3 protein: CASSDGSAGYTGELFF. In DNA form, the CDR3 reads TGTGCCAGTAGTGACGGGTCAGCCGGTTACACCGGGGAGCTGTTTTTT. The variable domain in full, with the rest retrieved from reference TRBV19 and TRBJ2-2, is DGGITQSPKYLFRKEGQNVTLSCEQNLNHDAMYWYRQDPGQGLRLIYYSQIVNDFQKGDIAEGYSVSREKKESFPLTVTSAQKNPTAFYLCASSDGSAGYTGELFFGEGSRLTVL.

V gene TRBV5-4 combines with J gene TRBJ2-2, with D unclear. The CDR3 runs 13 residues. Germline CDR1 and CDR2: SGHNT and YYREEE (reference sequence). V gave up 0 bases and J gave up 6 bases, with 6 bases separating them. This CDR3 reads CASSLGRPGELFF. The CDR3 region has the DNA TGTGCCAGCAGCTTGGGGAGACCCGGGGAGCTGTTTTTT.

This CDR3 reads CASSYQAAEKLFF. The CDR3 nucleotides read TGTGCCAGCAGTTACCAGGCAGCTGAAAAACTGTTTTTT. The rearrangement links TRBV6-5 to TRBJ1-4; D unclear. Germline V gene sequence: CDR1 MNHEY, CDR2 SVGAGI. The CDR3 has 13 residues. V shed 2 bases and J shed 7 bases, with 8 bases lying between them.

The V and J genes are TRBV19 and TRBJ2-7; D ambiguous. The CDR3 loop spans 15 amino acids. V lost 4 bases to trimming and J lost 0 bases, with 13 bases between them. Germline loops: CDR1 LNHDA, CDR2 SQIVND (reference sequence). The CDR3 reads CASSTQDGASYEQYF. In nucleotides, the CDR3 is TGTGCCAGTAGTACCCAAGACGGAGCCTCCTACGAGCAGTACTTC.

This clone appeared a few times. This chain uses TRBV2 with TRBJ1-1; 7 bases are a match to TRBD1. Germline CDR1 SNHLY, CDR2 FYNNEI. The CDR3 is 15 amino acids. Germline trimming cut 7 bases from V and 3 bases from J; bases unmatched to any gene: 11. CDR3 DNA sequence: TGTGCCAGCACCCCGATAGGGGGCCCGTACACTGAAGCTTTCTTT. This gives the protein CASTPIGGPYTEAFF.

The chain is built from TRBV25-1 and TRBJ2-2; 11 nucleotides line up with TRBD2. V dropped 8 bases and J dropped 5; count of bases not matched to a gene: 7. Germline-derived CDR1 and CDR2 are MGHDK and SYGVNS. The CDR3 runs to 15 residues. The CDR3 spells CASRSGGAQTGELFF. The DNA for the CDR3 is TGTGCCAGCCGTAGCGGGGGGGCGCAGACCGGGGAGCTGTTTTTT.

The chain employs TRBV5-8 and TRBJ1-3, with 8 bases lining up with TRBD1. Unmatched junction bases numbered 0, after V lost 5 bases and J lost 2 bases. CDR3 length: 13 amino acids. CDR1 SGHTS and CDR2 YDEGEE come from the germline V gene. As DNA, the CDR3 is TGTGCCAGCAGACAGGGGGCTGGAAACACCATATATTTT. It encodes CASRQGAGNTIYF.

This chain joins TRBV7-9 and TRBJ1-1; 8 bases fit TRBD1. The V and J ends lost 2 bases and 5 bases, in that order; junction bases with no gene match: 7. The CDR3 loop spans 15 amino acids. CDR1 SEHNR and CDR2 FQNEAQ come from the germline V gene (reference sequence). The CDR3 loop reads CASSLPGQGRTEAFF. Written as DNA, the CDR3 is TGTGCCAGCAGCTTACCCGGACAGGGACGAACTGAAGCTTTCTTT.

This chain links TRBV28 with TRBJ1-5; D call uncertain. V was pared by 6 bases and J by 2 bases, with 14 bases between. This CDR3 has 15 amino acids. In germline, CDR1 is MDHEN, CDR2 SYDVKM. The CDR3 loop is CASSPVGGGNQPQHF. The CDR3 nucleotides are TGTGCCAGCAGCCCGGTTGGAGGAGGCAATCAGCCCCAGCATTTT.

This clone was seen more than once but under ten times. The chain uses TRBV18 and TRBJ1-4, with 9 bases fitting TRBD1. V trimming: 2 bases; J trimming: 0 bases; junction bases outside the gene matches: 4. Germline assignment: CDR1 KGHSH and CDR2 LQKENI. The CDR3 has 17 residues. CDR3: CASSPRTGVATNEKLFF. The CDR3 region has the DNA TGTGCCAGCTCACCAAGGACAGGGGTTGCAACTAATGAAAAACTGTTTTTT.

The chain has TRBV18 and TRBJ2-5; D unclear. CDR3 length: 13 amino acids. With 2 bases removed from V and 4 bases from J, the gap between germline ends came to 8 bases. CDR1 KGHSH and CDR2 LQKENI come from the germline V gene. This CDR3 reads CASSPGAGETQYF. CDR3 nucleotides: TGTGCCAGCTCACCAGGAGCCGGAGAGACCCAGTACTTC.